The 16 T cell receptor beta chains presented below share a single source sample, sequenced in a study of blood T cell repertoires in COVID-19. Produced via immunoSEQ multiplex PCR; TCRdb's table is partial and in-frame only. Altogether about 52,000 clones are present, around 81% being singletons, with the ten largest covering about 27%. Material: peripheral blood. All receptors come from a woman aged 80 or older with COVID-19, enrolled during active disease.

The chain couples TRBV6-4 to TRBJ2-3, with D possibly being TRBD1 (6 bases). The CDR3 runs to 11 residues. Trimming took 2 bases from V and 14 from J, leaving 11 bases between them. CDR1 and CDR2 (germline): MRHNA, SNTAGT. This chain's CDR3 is CASSDGQSVYF. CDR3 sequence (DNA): TGTGCCAGCAGTGACGGACAGTCAGTGTATTTT.

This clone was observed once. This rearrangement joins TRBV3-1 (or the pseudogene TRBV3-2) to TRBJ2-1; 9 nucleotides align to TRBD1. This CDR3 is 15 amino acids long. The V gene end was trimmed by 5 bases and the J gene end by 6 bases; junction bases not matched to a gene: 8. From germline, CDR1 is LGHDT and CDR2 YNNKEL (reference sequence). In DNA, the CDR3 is TGTGCCAGCAGCAGCAGTGACAGGGGGTCCAATGAGCAGTTCTTC. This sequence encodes CASSSSDRGSNEQFF.

CDR3 DNA sequence: TGTGCCAGCAGCTTTGTTGTCCGTACAGCCGCCTACGAGCAGTACTTC. It encodes CASSFVVRTAAYEQYF. The rearrangement joins TRBV7-8 to TRBJ2-7; D unresolved. Germline V gene lookup returns CDR1 SGHVS and CDR2 FQNEAQ. V dropped 3 bases and J dropped 2 bases, with 17 bases sitting between them. CDR3 size: 16 residues.

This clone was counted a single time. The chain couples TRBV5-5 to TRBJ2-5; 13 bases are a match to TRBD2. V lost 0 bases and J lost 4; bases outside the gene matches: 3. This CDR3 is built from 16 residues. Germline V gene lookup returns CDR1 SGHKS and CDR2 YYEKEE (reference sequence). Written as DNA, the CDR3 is TGTGCCAGCAGCTTGGGACTAGCGGGAGGAGTAGAGACCCAGTACTTC. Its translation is CASSLGLAGGVETQYF.

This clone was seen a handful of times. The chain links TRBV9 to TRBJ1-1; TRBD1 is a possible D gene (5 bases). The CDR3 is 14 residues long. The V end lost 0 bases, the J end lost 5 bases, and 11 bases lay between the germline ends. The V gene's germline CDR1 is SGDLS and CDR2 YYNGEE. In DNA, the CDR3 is TGTGCCAGCAGCGTAGCGGGGGTGAGGACTGAAGCTTTCTTT. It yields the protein CASSVAGVRTEAFF.

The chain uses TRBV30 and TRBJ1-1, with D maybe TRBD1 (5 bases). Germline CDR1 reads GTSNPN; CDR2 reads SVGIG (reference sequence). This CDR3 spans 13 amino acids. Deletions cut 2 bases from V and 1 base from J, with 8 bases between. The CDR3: CAWSSDKNTEAFF. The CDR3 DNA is TGTGCCTGGAGTTCGGACAAGAACACTGAAGCTTTCTTT.

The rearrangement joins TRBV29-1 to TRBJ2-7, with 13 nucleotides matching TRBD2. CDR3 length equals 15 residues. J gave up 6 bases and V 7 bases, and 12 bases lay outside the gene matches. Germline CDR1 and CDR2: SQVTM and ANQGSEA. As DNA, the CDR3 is TGCAGCGCTGCCGGGACTAGCGGGGACCCGCTCGAGCAGTACTTC. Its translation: CSAAGTSGDPLEQYF.

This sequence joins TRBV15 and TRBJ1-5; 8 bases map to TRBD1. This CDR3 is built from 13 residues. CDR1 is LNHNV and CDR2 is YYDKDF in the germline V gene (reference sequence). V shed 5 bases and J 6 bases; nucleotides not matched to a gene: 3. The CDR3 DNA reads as TGTGCCACCAGCGTAACAGGGGGTCAGCCCCAGCATTTT. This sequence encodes CATSVTGGQPQHF.

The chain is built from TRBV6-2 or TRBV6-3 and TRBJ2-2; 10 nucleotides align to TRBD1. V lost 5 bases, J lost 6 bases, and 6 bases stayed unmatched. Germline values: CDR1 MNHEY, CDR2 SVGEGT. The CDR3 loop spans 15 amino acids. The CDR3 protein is CASSPTGGLSGELFF. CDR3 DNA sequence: TGTGCCAGCAGTCCGACAGGGGGCTTATCCGGGGAGCTGTTTTTT.

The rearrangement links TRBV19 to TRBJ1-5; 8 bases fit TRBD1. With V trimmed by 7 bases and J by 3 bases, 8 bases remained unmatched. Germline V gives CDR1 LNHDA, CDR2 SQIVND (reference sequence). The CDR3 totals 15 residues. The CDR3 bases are TGTGCCAGTACCCTCGGGACAGGTTACAATCAGCCCCAGCATTTT. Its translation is CASTLGTGYNQPQHF.

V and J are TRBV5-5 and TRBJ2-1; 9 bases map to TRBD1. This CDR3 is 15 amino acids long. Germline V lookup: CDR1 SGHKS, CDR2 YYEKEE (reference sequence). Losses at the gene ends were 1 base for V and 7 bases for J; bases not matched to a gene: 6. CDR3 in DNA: TGTGCCAGCAGCTTGTGGACAGGGGCGGGAAATGAGCAGTTCTTC. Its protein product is CASSLWTGAGNEQFF.

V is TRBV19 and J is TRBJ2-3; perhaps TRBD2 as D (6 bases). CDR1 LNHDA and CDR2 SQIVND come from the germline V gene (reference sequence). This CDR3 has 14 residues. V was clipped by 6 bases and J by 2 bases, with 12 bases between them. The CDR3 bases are TGTGCCAGTAGAGCAGGCGGGGCCACAGATACGCAGTATTTT. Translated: CASRAGGATDTQYF.

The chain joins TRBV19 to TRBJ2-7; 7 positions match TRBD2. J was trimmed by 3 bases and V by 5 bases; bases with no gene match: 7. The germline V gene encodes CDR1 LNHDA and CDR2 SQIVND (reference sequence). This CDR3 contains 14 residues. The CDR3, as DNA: TGTGCCAGTAGTTCCCAGGGCGGGGGCTACGAGCAGTACTTC. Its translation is CASSSQGGGYEQYF.

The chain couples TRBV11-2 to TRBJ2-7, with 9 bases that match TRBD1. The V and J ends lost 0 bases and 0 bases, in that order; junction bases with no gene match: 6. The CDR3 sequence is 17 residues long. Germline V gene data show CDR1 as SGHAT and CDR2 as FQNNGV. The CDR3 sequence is CASSLDGDRASSYEQYF. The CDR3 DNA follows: TGTGCCAGCAGCTTAGATGGGGACAGGGCGAGCTCCTACGAGCAGTACTTC.

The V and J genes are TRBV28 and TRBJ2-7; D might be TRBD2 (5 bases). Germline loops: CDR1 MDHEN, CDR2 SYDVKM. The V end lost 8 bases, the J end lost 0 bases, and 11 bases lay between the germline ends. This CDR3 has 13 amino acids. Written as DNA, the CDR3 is TGTGCCAGCCGCGCCGGGATCTCCTACGAGCAGTACTTC. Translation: CASRAGISYEQYF.

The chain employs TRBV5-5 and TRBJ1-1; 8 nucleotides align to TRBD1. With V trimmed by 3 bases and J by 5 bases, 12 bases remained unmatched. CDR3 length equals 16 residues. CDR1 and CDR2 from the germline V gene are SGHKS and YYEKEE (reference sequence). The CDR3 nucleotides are TGTGCCAGCAGCTCGCAGGGGGCGATTAGAGGGACTGAAGCTTTCTTT. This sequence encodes CASSSQGAIRGTEAFF.